What follows is one TCR beta chain and its context. Its cognate antigen has yet to be identified. No base qualities exist here, and no much larger clone lies one base off it. The data are from a study of technical replicates of blood from a handful of donors (TCRdb year 2017). V and J lose 0 bases and 7 bases, and a span of 14 bases separates them. From cysteine to phenylalanine, the CDR3 is 14 amino acids long. Left in the record is the CDR3 DNA by itself, 42 bases read in frame from the first base. The germline V gene sets CDR1 to SGHRS and CDR2 to YFSETQ. The library came from the immunoSEQ multiplex PCR assay. Here the immuneACCESS table is served through TCRdb, limited to in-frame sequences with V and J called. Missing clones are a known gap in these copies; in checked studies unresolved V genes cover under half, and the rest lacks a known reason. In this sample the table shows approximately 70,000 clones, roughly 92% of which occur a single time. In total, the top ten clones hold approximately 4.8% of the sample.

The source of this sequence is a human donor in good health. Some clones in this sample may be carry-over from other donors' samples. This sequence uses TRBV5-1 and TRBJ2-7, with the D gene uncertain. The sample consisted of PBMCs. The nucleotides are TGCGCCAGCAGCTTGGTAGCTGGAGTAAGAGAGCAGTACTTC. This sequence encodes CASSLVAGVREQYF.